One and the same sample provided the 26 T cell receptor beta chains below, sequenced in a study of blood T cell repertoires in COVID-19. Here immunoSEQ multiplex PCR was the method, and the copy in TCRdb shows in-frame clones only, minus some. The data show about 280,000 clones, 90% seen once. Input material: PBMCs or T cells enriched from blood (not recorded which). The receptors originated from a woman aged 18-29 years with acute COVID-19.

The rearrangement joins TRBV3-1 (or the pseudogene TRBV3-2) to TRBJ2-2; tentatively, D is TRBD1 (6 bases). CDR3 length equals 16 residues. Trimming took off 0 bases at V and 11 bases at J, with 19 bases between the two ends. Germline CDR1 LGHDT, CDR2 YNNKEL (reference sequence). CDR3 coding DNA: TGTGCCAGCAGCCAAGATCTGGGGGCTAGCAGGTTCGAGCTGTTTTTT. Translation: CASSQDLGASRFELFF.

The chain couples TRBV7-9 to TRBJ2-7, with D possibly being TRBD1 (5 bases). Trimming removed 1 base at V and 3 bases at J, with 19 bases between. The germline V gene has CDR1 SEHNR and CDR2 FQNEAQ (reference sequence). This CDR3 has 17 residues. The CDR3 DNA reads TGTGCCAGCAGCTTAGGTGGCCCAGGGTTTCCCTACTACGAGCAGTACTTC. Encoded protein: CASSLGGPGFPYYEQYF. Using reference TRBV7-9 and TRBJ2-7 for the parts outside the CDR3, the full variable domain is DTGVSQNPRHKITKRGQNVTFRCDPISEHNRLYWYRQTLGQGPEFLTYFQNEAQLEKSRLLSDRFSAERPKGSFSTLEIQRTEQGDSAMYLCASSLGGPGFPYYEQYFGPGTRLTVT.

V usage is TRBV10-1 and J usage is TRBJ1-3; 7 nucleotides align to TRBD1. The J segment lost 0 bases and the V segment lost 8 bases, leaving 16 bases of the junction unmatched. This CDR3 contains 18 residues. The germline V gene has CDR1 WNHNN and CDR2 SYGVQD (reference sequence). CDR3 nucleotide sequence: TGCGCCAGCTCCACAGGGGCCTTCCCCAAACTCTCTGGAAACACCATATATTTT. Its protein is CASSTGAFPKLSGNTIYF.

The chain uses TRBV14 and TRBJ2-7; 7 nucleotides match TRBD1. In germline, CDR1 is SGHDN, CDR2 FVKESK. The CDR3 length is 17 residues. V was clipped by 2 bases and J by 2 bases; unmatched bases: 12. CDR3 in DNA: TGTGCCAGCAGCCAAAGGGACAGAGACCCTCCCACCTACGAGCAGTACTTC. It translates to CASSQRDRDPPTYEQYF. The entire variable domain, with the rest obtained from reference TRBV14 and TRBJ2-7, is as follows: EAGVTQFPSHSVIEKGQTVTLRCDPISGHDNLYWYRRVMGKEIKFLLHFVKESKQDESGMPNNRFLAERTGGTYSTLKVQPAELEDSGVYFCASSQRDRDPPTYEQYFGPGTRLTVT.

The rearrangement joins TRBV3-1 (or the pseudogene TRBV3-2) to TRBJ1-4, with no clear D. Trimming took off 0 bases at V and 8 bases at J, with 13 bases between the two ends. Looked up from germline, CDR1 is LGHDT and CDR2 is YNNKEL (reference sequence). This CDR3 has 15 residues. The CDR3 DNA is TGTGCCAGCAGCCAAGATGCGGGGAGAGGGGAAAAACTGTTTTTT. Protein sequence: CASSQDAGRGEKLFF.

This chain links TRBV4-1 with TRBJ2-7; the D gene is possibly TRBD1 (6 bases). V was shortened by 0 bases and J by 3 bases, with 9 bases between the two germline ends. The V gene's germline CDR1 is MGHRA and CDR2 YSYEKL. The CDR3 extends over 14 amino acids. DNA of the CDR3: TGCGCCAGCAGCCAAGACTCACAGGGCTACGAGCAGTACTTC. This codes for CASSQDSQGYEQYF.

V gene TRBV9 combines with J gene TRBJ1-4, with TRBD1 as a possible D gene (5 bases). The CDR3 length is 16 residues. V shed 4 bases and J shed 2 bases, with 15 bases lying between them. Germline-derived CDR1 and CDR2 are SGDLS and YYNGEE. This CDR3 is CASSPSGGTTNEKLFF. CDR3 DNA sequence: TGTGCCAGCAGCCCCTCCGGGGGGACGACTAATGAAAAACTGTTTTTT.

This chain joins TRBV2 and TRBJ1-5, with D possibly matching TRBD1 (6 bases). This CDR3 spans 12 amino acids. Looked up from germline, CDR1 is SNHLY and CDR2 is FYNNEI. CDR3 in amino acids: CVSGDGNQPQHF. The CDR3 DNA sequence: TGTGTCTCAGGGGATGGCAATCAGCCCCAGCATTTT.

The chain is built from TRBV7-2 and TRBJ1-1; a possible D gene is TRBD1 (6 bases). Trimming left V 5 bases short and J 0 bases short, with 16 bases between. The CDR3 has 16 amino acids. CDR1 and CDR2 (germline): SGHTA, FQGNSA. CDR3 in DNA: TGTGCCAGCAGCAAATTCAAGGGGGAAATGAACACTGAAGCTTTCTTT. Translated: CASSKFKGEMNTEAFF.

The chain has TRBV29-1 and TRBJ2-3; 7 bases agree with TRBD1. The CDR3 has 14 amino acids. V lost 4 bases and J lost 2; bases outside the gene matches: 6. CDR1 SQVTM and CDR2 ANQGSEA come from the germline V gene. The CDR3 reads CSVGGTEYTDTQYF. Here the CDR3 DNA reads TGCAGCGTTGGGGGGACAGAGTACACAGATACGCAGTATTTT.

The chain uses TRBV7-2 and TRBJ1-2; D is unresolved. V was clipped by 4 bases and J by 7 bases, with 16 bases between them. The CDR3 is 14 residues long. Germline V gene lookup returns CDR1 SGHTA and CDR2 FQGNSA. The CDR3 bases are TGTGCCAGCAGCTCGGGCGGGGTTTGGATTGGCTACACCTTC. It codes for CASSSGGVWIGYTF.

Written as DNA, the CDR3 is TGCACCAGCGGAAGGGAGTGGGGGGGCTACAATGAGCAGTTCTTC. The encoded protein is CTSGREWGGYNEQFF. The chain joins TRBV1 to TRBJ2-1; the DNA was not used to check the table's D call, TRBD2. TRBV1 is a pseudogene segment. The CDR3 covers 15 residues.

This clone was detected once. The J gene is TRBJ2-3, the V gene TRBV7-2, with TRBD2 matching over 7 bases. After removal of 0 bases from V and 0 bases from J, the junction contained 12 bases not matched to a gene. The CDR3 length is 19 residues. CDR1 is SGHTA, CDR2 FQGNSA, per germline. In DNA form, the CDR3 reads TGTGCCAGCAGCTTAGCGCGGGAGACCGGGAGGAAAAGCACAGATACGCAGTATTTT. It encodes CASSLARETGRKSTDTQYF. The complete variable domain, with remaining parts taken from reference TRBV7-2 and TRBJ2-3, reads GAGVSQSPSNKVTEKGKDVELRCDPISGHTALYWYRQSLGQGLEFLIYFQGNSAPDKSGLPSDRFSAERTGGSVSTLTIQRTQQEDSAVYLCASSLARETGRKSTDTQYFGPGTRLTVL.

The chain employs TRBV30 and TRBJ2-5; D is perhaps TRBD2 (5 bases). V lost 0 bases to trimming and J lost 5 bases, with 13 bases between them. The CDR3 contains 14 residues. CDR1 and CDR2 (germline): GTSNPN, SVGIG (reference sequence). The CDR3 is CAWSVPNQRETQYF. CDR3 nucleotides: TGTGCCTGGAGTGTACCGAATCAGCGGGAGACCCAGTACTTC.

CDR3 amino acids: CASSPGGGGRLNEQFF. The CDR3 DNA follows: TGCGCCAGCAGCCCCGGGGGGGGAGGGCGCTTAAATGAGCAGTTCTTC. V is TRBV5-1 and J is TRBJ2-1; the match to TRBD2 covers 8 bases. Trimming removed 4 bases from V and 7 bases from J; junction bases left unmatched: 13. The germline gives CDR1 SGHRS, CDR2 YFSETQ. The CDR3 contains 16 residues.

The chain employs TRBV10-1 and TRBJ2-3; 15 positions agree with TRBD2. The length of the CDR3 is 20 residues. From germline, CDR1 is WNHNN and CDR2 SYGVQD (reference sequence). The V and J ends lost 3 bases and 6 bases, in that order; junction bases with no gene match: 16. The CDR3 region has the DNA TGCGCCAGCAGTGACCCGATCGGACTAGCGGGAGGGCGGGAAGCGGATACGCAGTATTTT. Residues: CASSDPIGLAGGREADTQYF.

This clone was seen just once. For the CDR3, the DNA is TGCAGTGCTAGTCAAGCCGGCTATGGCTACACCTTC. Protein: CSASQAGYGYTF. The V gene is TRBV20-1, the J gene TRBJ1-2; no clear D gene. The CDR3 totals 12 residues. The V gene's germline CDR1 is DFQATT and CDR2 SNEGSKA (reference sequence). Trimming left V 3 bases short and J 4 bases short, with 9 bases between.

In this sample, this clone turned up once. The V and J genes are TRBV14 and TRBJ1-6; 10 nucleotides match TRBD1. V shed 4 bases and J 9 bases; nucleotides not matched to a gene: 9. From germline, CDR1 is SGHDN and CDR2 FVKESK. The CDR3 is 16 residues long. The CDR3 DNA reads TGTGCCAGCAGCCTCGGCCGGGACAGGGGAGCTTCACCCCTCCACTTT. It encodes CASSLGRDRGASPLHF.

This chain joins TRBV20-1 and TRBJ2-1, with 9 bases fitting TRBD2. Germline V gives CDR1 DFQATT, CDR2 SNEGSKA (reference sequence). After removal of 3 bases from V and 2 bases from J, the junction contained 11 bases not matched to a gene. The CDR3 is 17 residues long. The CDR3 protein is CSASWRSGRPPYNEQFF. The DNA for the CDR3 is TGCAGTGCTAGTTGGAGAAGCGGGAGGCCCCCCTACAATGAGCAGTTCTTC.

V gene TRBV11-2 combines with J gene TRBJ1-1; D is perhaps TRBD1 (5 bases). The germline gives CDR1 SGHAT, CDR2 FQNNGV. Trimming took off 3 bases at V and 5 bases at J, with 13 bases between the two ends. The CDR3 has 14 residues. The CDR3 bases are TGTGCCAGCAGCTTTCAGGGTCTATTAACTGAAGCTTTCTTT. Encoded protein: CASSFQGLLTEAFF.

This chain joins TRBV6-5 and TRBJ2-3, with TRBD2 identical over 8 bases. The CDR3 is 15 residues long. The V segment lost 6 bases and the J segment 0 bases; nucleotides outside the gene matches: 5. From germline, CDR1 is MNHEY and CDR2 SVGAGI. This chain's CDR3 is CASRTSGRSTDTQYF. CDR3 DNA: TGTGCCAGCAGAACTAGCGGAAGAAGCACAGATACGCAGTATTTT.

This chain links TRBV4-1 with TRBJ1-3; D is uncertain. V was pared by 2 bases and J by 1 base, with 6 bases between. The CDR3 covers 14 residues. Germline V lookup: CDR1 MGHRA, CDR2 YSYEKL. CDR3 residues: CASSQSTSGNTIYF. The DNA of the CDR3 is TGCGCCAGCAGCCAAAGTACTTCTGGAAACACCATATATTTT.

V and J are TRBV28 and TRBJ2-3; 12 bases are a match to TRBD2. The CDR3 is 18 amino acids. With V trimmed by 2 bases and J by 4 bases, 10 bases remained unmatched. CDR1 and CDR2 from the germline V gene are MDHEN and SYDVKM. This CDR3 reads CASSLPEWTSGIADTQYF. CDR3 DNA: TGTGCCAGCAGTTTACCTGAATGGACTAGCGGGATAGCAGATACGCAGTATTTT.

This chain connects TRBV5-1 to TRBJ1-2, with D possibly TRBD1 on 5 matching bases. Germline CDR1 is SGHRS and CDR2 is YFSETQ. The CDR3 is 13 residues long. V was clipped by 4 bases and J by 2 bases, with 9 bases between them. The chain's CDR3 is CASSLGQNYGYTF. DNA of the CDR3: TGCGCCAGCAGCCTTGGACAAAACTATGGCTACACCTTC. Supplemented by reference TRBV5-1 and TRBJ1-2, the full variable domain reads KAGVTQTPRYLIKTRGQQVTLSCSPISGHRSVSWYQQTPGQGLQFLFEYFSETQRNKGNFPGRFSGRQFSNSRSEMNVSTLELGDSALYLCASSLGQNYGYTFGSGTRLTVV.

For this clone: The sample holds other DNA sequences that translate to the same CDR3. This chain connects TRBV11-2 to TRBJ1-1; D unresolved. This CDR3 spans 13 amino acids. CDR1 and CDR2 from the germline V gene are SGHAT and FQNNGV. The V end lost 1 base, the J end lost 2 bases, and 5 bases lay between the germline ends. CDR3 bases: TGTGCCAGCAGCTTAGCAGTTAACACTGAAGCTTTCTTT. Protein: CASSLAVNTEAFF.

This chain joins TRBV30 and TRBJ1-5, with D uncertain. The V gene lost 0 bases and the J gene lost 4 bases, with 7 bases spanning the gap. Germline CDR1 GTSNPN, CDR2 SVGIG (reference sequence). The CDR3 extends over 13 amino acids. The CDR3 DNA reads TGTGCCTGGAGTGTCGAGGAAAATCAGCCCCAGCATTTT. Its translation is CAWSVEENQPQHF.